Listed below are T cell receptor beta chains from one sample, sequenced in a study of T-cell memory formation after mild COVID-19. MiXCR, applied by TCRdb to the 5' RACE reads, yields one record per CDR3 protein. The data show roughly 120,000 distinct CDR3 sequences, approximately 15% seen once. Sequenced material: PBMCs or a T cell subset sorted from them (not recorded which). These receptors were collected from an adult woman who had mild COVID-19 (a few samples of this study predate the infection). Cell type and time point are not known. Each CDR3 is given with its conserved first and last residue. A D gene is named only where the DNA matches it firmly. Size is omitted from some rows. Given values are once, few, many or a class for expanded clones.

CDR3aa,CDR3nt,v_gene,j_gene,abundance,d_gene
CASSTTGGDGYTF,TGTGCCAGCAGTACTACAGGGGGCGATGGCTACACCTTC,TRBV6-5,TRBJ1-2,-,TRBD1
CASSSGATGELFF,TGTGCCAGCAGTAGCGGGGCGACCGGGGAGCTGTTTTTT,TRBV2,TRBJ2-2,-,TRBD2
CASSFELGKIDEQYF,TGTGCCAGCAGTTTCGAGCTCGGGAAAATTGACGAGCAGTACTTC,TRBV27,TRBJ2-7,few,-
CASSRSRSNQPQHF,TGTGCCAGCTCTCGGTCAAGAAGCAATCAGCCCCAGCATTTT,TRBV18,TRBJ1-5,-,-
CSAWDATGDKGYTF,TGCAGTGCCTGGGACGCGACAGGCGATAAGGGCTACACCTTC,TRBV20-1,TRBJ1-2,-,-
CASSSDKNTEAFF,TGCGCCAGCAGCTCGGACAAGAACACTGAAGCTTTCTTT,TRBV5-1,TRBJ1-1,-,-
CATSDGDGNEKLFF,TGTGCCACCAGTGACGGAGACGGTAATGAAAAACTGTTTTTT,TRBV24-1,TRBJ1-4,few,-
CASSIGRLALTGVYNEQFF,TGTGCCAGTAGTATAGGAAGACTAGCTCTAACCGGAGTCTACAATGAGCAGTTCTTC,TRBV19,TRBJ2-1,-,TRBD2
CASSHSDRGQYEQYF,TGTGCCAGCAGCCACTCTGACAGGGGGCAATACGAGCAGTACTTC,TRBV3-1,TRBJ2-7,few,TRBD1
CASSLAPRQGGGYTF,TGTGCCAGCAGCTTAGCCCCTCGGCAGGGGGGTGGCTACACCTTC,TRBV7-9,TRBJ1-2,-,TRBD1
CASSLVGSGEYNEQFF,TGTGCCAGCAGCTTAGTGGGGAGCGGGGAGTACAATGAGCAGTTCTTC,TRBV7-9,TRBJ2-1,-,TRBD2
CSVNMGGRQADTQYF,TGCAGCGTCAACATGGGGGGCCGTCAGGCAGATACGCAGTATTTT,TRBV29-1,TRBJ2-3,-,-
CASSLGTRGDTQYF,TGTGCCAGCAGCTTAGGAACTAGGGGGGATACGCAGTATTTT,TRBV7-2,TRBJ2-3,many,-
CATSREYRTDTQYF,TGTGCCACCAGCAGGGAATATAGAACAGATACGCAGTATTTT,TRBV15,TRBJ2-3,few,-
CATSRVDRVEQYF,TGTGCCACCAGCAGAGTTGACAGGGTCGAGCAGTACTTC,TRBV15,TRBJ2-7,-,TRBD1
CASSDRVLNTQYF,TGTGCCAGCAGCGACAGGGTGTTGAATACGCAGTATTTT,TRBV5-4,TRBJ2-3,few,TRBD1
CASSQLWGAGEQYF,TGCGCCAGCAGCCAGCTTTGGGGGGCTGGGGAGCAGTACTTC,TRBV4-1,TRBJ2-7,-,-
CASSELRELTDTQYF,TGTGCCAGCAGTGAGCTCAGGGAACTCACAGATACGCAGTATTTT,TRBV7-8,TRBJ2-3,-,-
CASSPYSPLNEKLFF,TGTGCCAGCAGTCCATACAGCCCCCTAAATGAAAAACTGTTTTTT,TRBV6-5,TRBJ1-4,few,-
CASSLRRANYNEQFF,TGCGCCAGCAGCCTACGTAGGGCCAACTACAATGAGCAGTTCTTC,TRBV5-1,TRBJ2-1,-,-
CASSAATGPNNEQFF,TGTGCCAGCAGCGCGGCGACAGGCCCGAACAATGAGCAGTTCTTC,TRBV7-8,TRBJ2-1,-,-
CASIEGSTGEHQPQHF,TGTGCCAGCATCGAAGGGTCGACAGGGGAGCATCAGCCCCAGCATTTT,TRBV2,TRBJ1-5,once,TRBD1
CSARSGGSNTEAFF,TGCAGTGCTAGATCAGGGGGCTCTAACACTGAAGCTTTCTTT,TRBV20-1,TRBJ1-1,few,TRBD1
CASSLEGAVYGYTF,TGTGCCAGCAGCTTAGAGGGGGCAGTCTATGGCTACACCTTC,TRBV7-9,TRBJ1-2,-,TRBD1
CSVEVMGPGIEAFF,TGCAGCGTTGAAGTTATGGGGCCTGGAATTGAAGCTTTCTTT,TRBV29-1,TRBJ1-1,few,-